Here is one TCR beta chain with its context. RNA, at about 0.45 to 1 ug, was reverse transcribed with random hexamers. TCRdb used MiXCR to reprocess the immunoSEQ multiplex PCR reads, holding one entry per CDR3 protein. The sample has about 100,000 distinct CDR3 sequences; 95% are singletons. The trim removed 3 bases at V and 10 bases at J, leaving 9 bases unmatched. Germline CDR1 LGHDT, CDR2 YNNKEL (reference sequence). The CDR3 totals 16 residues. These data come from a study of CD8 T cells in Susac syndrome. Study in general: Roughly 6 sequenced Susac syndrome patients had clinically active disease, while about 8 were in remission. At the time their blood was drawn, patients with Susac syndrome were either therapy-naive, on corticosteroids (with some of them also receiving intravenous immunoglobulin), or on intravenous immunoglobulin alone.

The source of this sequence is a human donor with Susac syndrome. The sequenced sample was CD8+ T cells from PBMCs. The chain joins TRBV3-1 to TRBJ2-1, with TRBD2 matching 13 bases. The DNA for the CDR3 is TGTGCCAGCAGCCACCAAGGACTAGCGGGAGTAGGCGAGCAGTTCTTC. It codes for CASSHQGLAGVGEQFF.